Below are 9 T cell receptor beta chains sequenced from a single sample in a study of blood T cell repertoires in COVID-19. Sequencing used immunoSEQ multiplex PCR; TCRdb keeps in-frame clones, though not all of them. The sample shows around 250,000 clones, 84% of them seen only once. Sample: peripheral blood. Receptors were obtained from a woman in her forties who had recovered from COVID-19.

V gene TRBV28 combines with J gene TRBJ2-1; TRBD2 matches 11 bases. The CDR3 runs 17 residues. J gave up 7 bases and V 3 bases, and 11 bases lay outside the gene matches. CDR1 is MDHEN, CDR2 SYDVKM, per germline. The CDR3 DNA is TGTGCCAGCAGTTTCGGATTAGCGGGGGGGCCAGGAAATGAGCAGTTCTTC. This gives the protein CASSFGLAGGPGNEQFF.

The chain combines TRBV29-1 with TRBJ1-5; D not certain. CDR1 SQVTM and CDR2 ANQGSEA come from the germline V gene. The CDR3 covers 13 residues. V gave up 4 bases and J gave up 11 bases, with 18 bases separating them. The DNA for the CDR3 is TGCAGCGTTGGTACGACCTCAACGCGGGCCCAGCATTTT. It yields the protein CSVGTTSTRAQHF. The full variable domain, rest sourced from reference TRBV29-1 and TRBJ1-5, is SAVISQKPSRDICQRGTSLTIQCQVDSQVTMMFWYRQQPGQSLTLIATANQGSEATYESGFVIDKFPISRPNLTFSTLTVSNMSPEDSSIYLCSVGTTSTRAQHFGDGTRLSIL.

This clone was counted once. The V gene is TRBV7-3, the J gene TRBJ2-3; 14 nucleotides match TRBD2. CDR3 size: 16 residues. After removal of 5 bases from V and 3 bases from J, the junction contained 4 bases not matched to a gene. CDR1 and CDR2 from the germline V gene are SGHTA and FQGTGA. CDR3 DNA: TGTGCCAGCAGCCTAGGACTAGCGGGGGGTACAGATACGCAGTATTTT. Translation gives CASSLGLAGGTDTQYF.

The V gene is TRBV5-1, the J gene TRBJ2-6, with D maybe TRBD1 (6 bases). This CDR3 has 18 amino acids. With 0 bases removed from V and 1 base from J, the gap between germline ends came to 14 bases. The germline CDR1 and CDR2 sequences are SGHRS and YFSETQ. CDR3 in DNA: TGCGCCAGCAGCTTGGGAGGCACAGGGCGGTCTGGGGCCAACGTCCTGACTTTC. This gives the protein CASSLGGTGRSGANVLTF.

The V and J genes are TRBV5-1 and TRBJ2-2; 7 positions agree with TRBD1. Trimming removed 0 bases from V and 6 bases from J; junction bases left unmatched: 5. From germline, CDR1 is SGHRS and CDR2 YFSETQ. The CDR3 loop spans 15 amino acids. CDR3 residues: CASSLDTGAPGELFF. The CDR3 nucleotides read TGCGCCAGCAGCTTGGACACAGGGGCCCCCGGGGAGCTGTTTTTT. Using reference TRBV5-1 and TRBJ2-2 for the parts outside the CDR3, the full variable domain is KAGVTQTPRYLIKTRGQQVTLSCSPISGHRSVSWYQQTPGQGLQFLFEYFSETQRNKGNFPGRFSGRQFSNSRSEMNVSTLELGDSALYLCASSLDTGAPGELFFGEGSRLTVL.

CDR3 sequence: CASSSRGVPKAGELFF. DNA of the CDR3: TGTGCCAGCAGTTCACGGGGGGTCCCTAAGGCCGGGGAGCTGTTTTTT. J is TRBJ2-2 and V is TRBV6-6, with 7 nucleotides matching TRBD2. This CDR3 spans 16 amino acids. J was trimmed by 6 bases and V by 4 bases; bases with no gene match: 11. Germline CDR1 and CDR2: MNHNY and SVGAGI (reference sequence).

The chain has TRBV6-5 and TRBJ1-4, with D maybe TRBD1 (6 bases). With 0 bases removed from V and 7 bases from J, the gap between germline ends came to 15 bases. Germline V CDR1 and CDR2: MNHEY, SVGAGI. CDR3 size: 16 residues. CDR3 amino acids: CASSYSINREGEKLFF. CDR3 nucleotide sequence: TGTGCCAGCAGTTACTCGATTAACAGGGAGGGTGAAAAACTGTTTTTT.

The V and J genes are TRBV3-1 (or the pseudogene TRBV3-2) and TRBJ2-7, with 8 bases matching TRBD1. The junction had 17 bases not matched to a gene; V was cut back by 0 bases and J by 7 bases. The CDR3 length is 18 residues. CDR1 is LGHDT and CDR2 is YNNKEL in the germline V gene (reference sequence). CDR3 region: CASSQENLRRQGSREQYF. The CDR3 nucleotides read TGTGCCAGCAGCCAAGAGAACCTCCGTAGACAGGGGTCAAGGGAGCAGTACTTC.

The genes are TRBV5-1 and TRBJ2-3; 10 bases align to TRBD2. After removal of 0 bases from V and 6 bases from J, the junction contained 13 bases not matched to a gene. This CDR3 is 18 amino acids long. Germline V gene data show CDR1 as SGHRS and CDR2 as YFSETQ. The CDR3 coding sequence is TGCGCCAGCAGCTTGGCGGGGCCACTAGCGGGACCCCGTGATACGCAGTATTTT. Encoded protein: CASSLAGPLAGPRDTQYF.